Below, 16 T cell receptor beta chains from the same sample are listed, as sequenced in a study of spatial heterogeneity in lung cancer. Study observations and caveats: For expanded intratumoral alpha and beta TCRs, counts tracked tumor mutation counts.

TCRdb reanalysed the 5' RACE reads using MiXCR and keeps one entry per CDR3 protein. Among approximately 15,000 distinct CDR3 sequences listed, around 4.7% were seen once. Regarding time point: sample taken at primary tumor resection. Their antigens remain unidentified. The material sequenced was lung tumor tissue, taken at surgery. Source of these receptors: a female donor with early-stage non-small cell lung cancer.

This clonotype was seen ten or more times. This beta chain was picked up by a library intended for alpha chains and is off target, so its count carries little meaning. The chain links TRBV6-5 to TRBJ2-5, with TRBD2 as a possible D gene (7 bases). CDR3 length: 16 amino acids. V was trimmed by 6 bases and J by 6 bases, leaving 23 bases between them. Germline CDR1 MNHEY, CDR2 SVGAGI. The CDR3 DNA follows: TGTGCCAGCAGGGCCCTGATGGGGGGGGGCGGAAAGACCCAGTACTTC. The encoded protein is CASRALMGGGGKTQYF.

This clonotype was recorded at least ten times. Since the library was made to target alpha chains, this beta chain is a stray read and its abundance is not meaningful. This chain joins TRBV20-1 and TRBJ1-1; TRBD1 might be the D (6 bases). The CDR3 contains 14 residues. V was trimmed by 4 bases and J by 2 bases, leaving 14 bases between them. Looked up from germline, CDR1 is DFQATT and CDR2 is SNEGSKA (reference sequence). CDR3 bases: TGCAGTGCTATAGGCGACAGGTCAAACACTGAAGCTTTCTTT. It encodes CSAIGDRSNTEAFF.

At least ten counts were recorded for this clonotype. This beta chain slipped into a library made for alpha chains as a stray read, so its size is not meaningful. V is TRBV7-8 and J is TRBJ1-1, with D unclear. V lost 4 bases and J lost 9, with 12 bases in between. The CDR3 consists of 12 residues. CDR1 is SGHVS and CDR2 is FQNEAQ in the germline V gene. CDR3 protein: CASSSSGRQAFF. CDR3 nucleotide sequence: TGTGCCAGCAGCTCCTCGGGGAGGCAAGCTTTCTTT.

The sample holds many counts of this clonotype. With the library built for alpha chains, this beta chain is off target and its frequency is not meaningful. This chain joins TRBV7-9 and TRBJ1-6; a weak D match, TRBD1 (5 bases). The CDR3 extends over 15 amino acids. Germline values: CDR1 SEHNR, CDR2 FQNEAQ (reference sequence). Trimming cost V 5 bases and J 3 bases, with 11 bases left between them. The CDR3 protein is CASSAPGDYNSPLHF. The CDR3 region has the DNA TGTGCCAGCAGCGCACCGGGGGACTATAATTCACCCCTCCACTTT.

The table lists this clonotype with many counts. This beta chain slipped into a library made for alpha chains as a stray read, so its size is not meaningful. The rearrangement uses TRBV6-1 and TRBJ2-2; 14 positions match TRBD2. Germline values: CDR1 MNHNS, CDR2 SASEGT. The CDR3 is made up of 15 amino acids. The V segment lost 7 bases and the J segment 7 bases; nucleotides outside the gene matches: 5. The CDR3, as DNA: TGTGCCAGCACGCGGACTAGCGGGGGGTACGGGGAGCTGTTTTTT. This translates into CASTRTSGGYGELFF.

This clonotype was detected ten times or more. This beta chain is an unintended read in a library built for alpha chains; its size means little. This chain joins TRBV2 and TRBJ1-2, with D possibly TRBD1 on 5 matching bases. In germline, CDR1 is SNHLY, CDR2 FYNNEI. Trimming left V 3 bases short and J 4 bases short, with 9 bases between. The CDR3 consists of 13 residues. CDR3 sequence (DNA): TGTGCCAGCAGTGAGCGGGGGATCTATGGCTACACCTTC. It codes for CASSERGIYGYTF.

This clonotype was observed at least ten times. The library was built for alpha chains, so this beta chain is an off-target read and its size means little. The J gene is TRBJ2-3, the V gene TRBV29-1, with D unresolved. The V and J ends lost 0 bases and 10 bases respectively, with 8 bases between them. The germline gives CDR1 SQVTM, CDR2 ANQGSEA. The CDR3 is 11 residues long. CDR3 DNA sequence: TGCAGCGTTGAAGAGGGTCTGGCGCAGTATTTT. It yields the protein CSVEEGLAQYF.

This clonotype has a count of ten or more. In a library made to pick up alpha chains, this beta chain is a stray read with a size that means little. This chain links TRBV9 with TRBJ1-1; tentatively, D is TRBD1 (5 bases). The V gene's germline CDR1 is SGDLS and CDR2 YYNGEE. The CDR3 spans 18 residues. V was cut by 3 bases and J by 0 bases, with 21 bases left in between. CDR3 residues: CASSEHLGRTIMNTEAFF. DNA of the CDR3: TGTGCCAGCAGCGAACACCTAGGACGGACAATCATGAACACTGAAGCTTTCTTT.

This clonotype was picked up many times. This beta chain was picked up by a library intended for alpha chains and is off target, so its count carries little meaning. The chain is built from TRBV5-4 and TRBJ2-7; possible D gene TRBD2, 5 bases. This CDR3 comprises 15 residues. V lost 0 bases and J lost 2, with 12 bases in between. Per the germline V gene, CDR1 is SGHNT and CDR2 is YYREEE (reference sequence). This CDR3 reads CASSLAGSVAYEQYF. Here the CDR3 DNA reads TGTGCCAGCAGCTTGGCGGGGAGTGTGGCCTACGAGCAGTACTTC.

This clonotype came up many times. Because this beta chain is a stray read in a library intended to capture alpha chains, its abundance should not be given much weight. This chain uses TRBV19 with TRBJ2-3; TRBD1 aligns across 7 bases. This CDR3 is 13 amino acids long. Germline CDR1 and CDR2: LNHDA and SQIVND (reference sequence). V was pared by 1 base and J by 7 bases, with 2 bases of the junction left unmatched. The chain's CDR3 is CASSIVTGNTQYF. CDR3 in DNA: TGTGCCAGTAGTATAGTGACAGGGAATACGCAGTATTTT.

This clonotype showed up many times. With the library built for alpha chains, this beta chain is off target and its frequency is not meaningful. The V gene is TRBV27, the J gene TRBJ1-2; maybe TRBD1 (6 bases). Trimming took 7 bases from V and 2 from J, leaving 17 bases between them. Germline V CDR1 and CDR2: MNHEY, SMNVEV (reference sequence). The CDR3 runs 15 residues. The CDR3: CASTPLQGHNYGYTF. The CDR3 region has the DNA TGTGCCAGCACACCCTTACAGGGACACAACTATGGCTACACCTTC.

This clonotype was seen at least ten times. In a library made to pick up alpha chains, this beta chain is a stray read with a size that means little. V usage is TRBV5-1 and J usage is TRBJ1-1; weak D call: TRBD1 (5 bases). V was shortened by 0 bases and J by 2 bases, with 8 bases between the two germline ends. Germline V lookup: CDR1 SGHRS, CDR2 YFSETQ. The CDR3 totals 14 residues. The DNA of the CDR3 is TGCGCCAGCAGCTTGGCCAGGGATAACACTGAAGCTTTCTTT. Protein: CASSLARDNTEAFF.

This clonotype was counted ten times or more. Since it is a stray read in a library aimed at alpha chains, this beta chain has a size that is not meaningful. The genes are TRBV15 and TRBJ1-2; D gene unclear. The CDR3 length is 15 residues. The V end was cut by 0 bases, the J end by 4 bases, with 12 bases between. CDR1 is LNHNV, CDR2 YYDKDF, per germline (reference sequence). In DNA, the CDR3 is TGTGCCACCAGCAGAGATAGGTCTTGGGGCTATGGCTACACCTTC. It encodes CATSRDRSWGYGYTF.

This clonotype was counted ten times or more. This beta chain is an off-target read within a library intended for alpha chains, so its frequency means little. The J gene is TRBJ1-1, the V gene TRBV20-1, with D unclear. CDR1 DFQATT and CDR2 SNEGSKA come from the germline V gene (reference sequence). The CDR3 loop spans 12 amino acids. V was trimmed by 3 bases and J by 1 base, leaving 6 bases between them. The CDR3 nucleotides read TGCAGTGCTAGTTTGGGGAACACTGAAGCTTTCTTT. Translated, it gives CSASLGNTEAFF.

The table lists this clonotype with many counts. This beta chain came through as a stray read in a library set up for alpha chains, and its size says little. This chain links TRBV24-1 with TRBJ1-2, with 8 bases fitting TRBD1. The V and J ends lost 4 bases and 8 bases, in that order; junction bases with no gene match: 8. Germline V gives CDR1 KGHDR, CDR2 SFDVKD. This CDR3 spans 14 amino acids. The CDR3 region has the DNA TGTGCCACCAGTGACCCTGGACAGGGTAGCGGCTACACCTTC. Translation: CATSDPGQGSGYTF.

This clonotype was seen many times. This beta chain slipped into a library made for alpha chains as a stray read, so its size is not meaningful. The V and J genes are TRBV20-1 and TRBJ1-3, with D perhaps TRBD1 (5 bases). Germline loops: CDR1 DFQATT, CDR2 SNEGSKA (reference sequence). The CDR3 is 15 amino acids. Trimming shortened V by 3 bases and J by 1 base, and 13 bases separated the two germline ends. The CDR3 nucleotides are TGCAGTGCTAGCCCAGGGTTTAGTTCTGGAAACACCATATATTTT. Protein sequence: CSASPGFSSGNTIYF.